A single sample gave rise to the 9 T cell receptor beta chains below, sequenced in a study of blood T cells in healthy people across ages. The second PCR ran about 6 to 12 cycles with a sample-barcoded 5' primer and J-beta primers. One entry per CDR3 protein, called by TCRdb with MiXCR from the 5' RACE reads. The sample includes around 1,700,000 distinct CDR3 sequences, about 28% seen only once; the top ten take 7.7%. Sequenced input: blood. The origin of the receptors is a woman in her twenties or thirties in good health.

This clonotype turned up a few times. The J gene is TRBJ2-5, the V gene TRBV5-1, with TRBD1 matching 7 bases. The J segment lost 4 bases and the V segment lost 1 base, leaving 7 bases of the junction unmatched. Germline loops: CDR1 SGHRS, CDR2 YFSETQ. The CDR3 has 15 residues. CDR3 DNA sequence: TGCGCCAGCAGCTTGCGATCCGACAGGGCAGAGACCCAGTACTTC. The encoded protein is CASSLRSDRAETQYF.

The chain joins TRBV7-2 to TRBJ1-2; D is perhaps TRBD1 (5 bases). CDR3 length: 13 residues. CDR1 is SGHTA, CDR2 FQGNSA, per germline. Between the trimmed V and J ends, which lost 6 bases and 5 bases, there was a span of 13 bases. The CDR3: CASRIGAYYGYTF. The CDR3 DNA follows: TGTGCCAGCAGGATCGGGGCGTATTATGGCTACACCTTC.

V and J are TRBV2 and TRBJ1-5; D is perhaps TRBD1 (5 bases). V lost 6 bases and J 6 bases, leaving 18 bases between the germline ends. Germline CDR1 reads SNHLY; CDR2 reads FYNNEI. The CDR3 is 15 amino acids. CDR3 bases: TGTGCCAGCAGACCCAGCGGGGGGTTAGGTCAGCCCCAGCATTTT. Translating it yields CASRPSGGLGQPQHF.

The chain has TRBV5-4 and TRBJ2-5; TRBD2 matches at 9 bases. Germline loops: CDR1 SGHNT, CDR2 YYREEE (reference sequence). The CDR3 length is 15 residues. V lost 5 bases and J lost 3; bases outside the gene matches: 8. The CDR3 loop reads CASRSPGLAKETQYF. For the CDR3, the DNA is TGTGCCAGCAGGTCTCCGGGACTAGCCAAAGAGACCCAGTACTTC.

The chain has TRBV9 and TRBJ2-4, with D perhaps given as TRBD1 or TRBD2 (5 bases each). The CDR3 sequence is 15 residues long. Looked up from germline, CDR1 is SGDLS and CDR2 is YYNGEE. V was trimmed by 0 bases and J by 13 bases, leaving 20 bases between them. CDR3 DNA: TGTGCCAGCAGCGTAGGAGGGGCGTATGACAGTGAGCAGTACTTC. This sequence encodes CASSVGGAYDSEQYF.

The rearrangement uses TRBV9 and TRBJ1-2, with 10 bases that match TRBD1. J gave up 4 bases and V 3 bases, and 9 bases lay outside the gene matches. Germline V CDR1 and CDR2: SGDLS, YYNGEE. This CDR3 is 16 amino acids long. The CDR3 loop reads CASSADQTGGGYGYTF. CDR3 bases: TGTGCCAGCAGCGCCGATCAGACAGGGGGCGGCTATGGCTACACCTTC.

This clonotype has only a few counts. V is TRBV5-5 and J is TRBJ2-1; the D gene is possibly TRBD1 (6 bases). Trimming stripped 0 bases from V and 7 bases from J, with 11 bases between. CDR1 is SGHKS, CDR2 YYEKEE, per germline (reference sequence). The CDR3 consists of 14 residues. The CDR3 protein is CASSLGGPMNEQFF. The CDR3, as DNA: TGTGCCAGCAGCTTGGGGGGGCCAATGAATGAGCAGTTCTTC.

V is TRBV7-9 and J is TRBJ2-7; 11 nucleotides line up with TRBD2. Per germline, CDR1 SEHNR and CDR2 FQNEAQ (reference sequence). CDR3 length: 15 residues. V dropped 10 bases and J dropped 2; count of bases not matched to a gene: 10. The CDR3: CAIDLPTSGAYEQYF. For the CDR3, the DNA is TGTGCCATCGACCTGCCGACTAGCGGGGCCTACGAGCAGTACTTC.

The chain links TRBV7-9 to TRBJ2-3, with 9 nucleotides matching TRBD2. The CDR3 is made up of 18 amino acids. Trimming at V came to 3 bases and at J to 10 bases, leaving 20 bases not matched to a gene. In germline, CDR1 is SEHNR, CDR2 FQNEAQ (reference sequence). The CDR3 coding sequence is TGTGCCAGCAGCTTCGATAAGGCGGGAGGGCCGGTTAAGGATCCGCAGTATTTT. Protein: CASSFDKAGGPVKDPQYF.